This T cell receptor beta chain was obtained from a study of CD8 T cells in ankylosing spondylitis (dated by TCRdb to the late 2010s). Describing the broader study: The study set out to find disease-linked TCR variants by profiling T cell receptor beta repertoires in ankylosing spondylitis patients and healthy donors. Peripheral blood was sampled, and synovial fluid was additionally collected from ankylosing spondylitis patients. The full study cohort was made up of 25 ankylosing spondylitis patients and roughly 100 healthy donors. General conclusions and limits of the study: A TCR beta motif of eight highly homologous amino acid variants appeared characteristic of blood from ankylosing spondylitis patients. In peripheral blood, the disease-linked clones were found at relatively low frequencies and had a CD8+ phenotype. The disease-linked clones were reported as significantly enriched in matched synovial fluid samples from ankylosing spondylitis patients. Some motif variants had previously been reported in the synovial fluid and blood of reactive arthritis patients, which suggests shared mechanisms of disease initiation.

TCRdb records Illumina HiSeq 2500 as the sequencer. TCR beta libraries were prepared by quantitative 5'-RACE with molecular barcodes. The paper's processing steps were these. A new computational method, built on a probabilistic model of VDJ rearrangement, was used to identify disease-linked TCR variants. TCRdb handled the public reads itself, with Q25 trimming in fastp and clone calling in MiXCR, and kept productive beta chains. CDR3 protein sequences are deduplicated, and each keeps its most common genes and DNA. The V and J calls shown here were made by TCRdb, not taken from the authors' results. The sample has about 160,000 distinct CDR3 sequences on record, 8.5% to 10% of them singletons. The ten most abundant clones make up roughly 15% of the sample. V is reduced by 1 base and J by 10 bases, leaving a spacing of 8 bases between them. Inclusive of the bounding cysteine and phenylalanine, the CDR3 is 12 residues long. Only CDR3 DNA is held: 36 bases, read in frame from base 1. CDR1 is given as SGHAT and CDR2 as FQNNGV, both from the germline V gene.

This clonotype was detected only a few times. It lacks a known antigen. No much larger clone is present one base from it, and per-base qualities are unavailable. The rearrangement combines TRBV11-2 with TRBJ2-1; the D gene is perhaps TRBD1, on 5 matching bases. The receptor's source is a female donor with ankylosing spondylitis or in good health (not recorded which). The sample consisted of blood, either unsorted or a sorted T cell fraction (not recorded which). The CDR3 protein is CASSLGAGEQFF. In nucleotide form, the sequence is TGTGCCAGCAGCTTAGGCGCAGGGGAGCAGTTCTTC.